The T cell receptor (beta chain) described here comes from a study of blood T cell repertoires in COVID-19. As for the study in general: T cells, B-cell-depleted T cells, or PBMCs supplied cDNA or gDNA.

Only in-frame clones appear in the TCRdb table, and some are missing; sequencing was by immunoSEQ multiplex PCR. The top ten hold 4% of the sample, which has about 160,000 clones, about 90% seen once. J gave up 2 bases and V 9 bases, and 7 bases lay outside the gene matches. From germline, CDR1 is MNHEY and CDR2 SVGAGI. This CDR3 region has 13 residues. This sequence was found in a woman in her 40s who had been exposed to COVID-19. V usage is TRBV6-5 and J usage is TRBJ2-7; 7 bases fit TRBD1. Sequencing was carried out using PBMCs or T cells enriched from blood (not recorded which). The CDR3, as DNA: TGTGCCAGTGGCCGGGACAGAACCTACGAGCAGTACTTC. Residues: CASGRDRTYEQYF.